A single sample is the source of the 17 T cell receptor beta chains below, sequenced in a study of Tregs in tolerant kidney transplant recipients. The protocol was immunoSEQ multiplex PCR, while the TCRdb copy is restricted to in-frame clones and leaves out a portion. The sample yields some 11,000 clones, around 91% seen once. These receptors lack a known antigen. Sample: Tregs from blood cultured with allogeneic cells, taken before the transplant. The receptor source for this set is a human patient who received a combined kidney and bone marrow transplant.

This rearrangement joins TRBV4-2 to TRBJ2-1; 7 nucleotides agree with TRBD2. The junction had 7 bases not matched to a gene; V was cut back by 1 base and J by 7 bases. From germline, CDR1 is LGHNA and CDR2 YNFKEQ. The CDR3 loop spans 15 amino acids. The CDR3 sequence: CASSQGREFKNEQFF. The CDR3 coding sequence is TGTGCCAGCAGCCAAGGGCGGGAGTTTAAGAATGAGCAGTTCTTC.

CDR3 sequence (DNA): TGTGCCAGCAGCGCGGGGGGGGCCCTAACCTACGAGCAGTACTTC. It codes for CASSAGGALTYEQYF. The V call is TRBV7-9, the J call TRBJ2-7; 9 bases fit TRBD2. Trimming at V came to 5 bases and at J to 2 bases, leaving 7 bases not matched to a gene. CDR1 SEHNR and CDR2 FQNEAQ come from the germline V gene (reference sequence). The CDR3 consists of 15 residues.

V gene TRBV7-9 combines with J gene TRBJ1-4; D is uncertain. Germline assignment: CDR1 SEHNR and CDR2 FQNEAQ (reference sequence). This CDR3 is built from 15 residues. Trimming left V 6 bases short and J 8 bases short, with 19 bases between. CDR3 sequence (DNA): TGTGCCAGCAGTGACCGGGTGGAGGCACCAGAAAAACTGTTTTTT. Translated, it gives CASSDRVEAPEKLFF. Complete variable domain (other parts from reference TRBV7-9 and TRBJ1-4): DTGVSQNPRHKITKRGQNVTFRCDPISEHNRLYWYRQTLGQGPEFLTYFQNEAQLEKSRLLSDRFSAERPKGSFSTLEIQRTEQGDSAMYLCASSDRVEAPEKLFFGSGTQLSVL.

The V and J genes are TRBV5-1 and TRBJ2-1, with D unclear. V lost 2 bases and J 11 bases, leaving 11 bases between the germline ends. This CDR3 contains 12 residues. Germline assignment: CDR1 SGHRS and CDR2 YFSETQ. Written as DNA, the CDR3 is TGCGCCAGCAGCTTCAACAGAATTAAGCAGTTCTTC. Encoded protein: CASSFNRIKQFF.

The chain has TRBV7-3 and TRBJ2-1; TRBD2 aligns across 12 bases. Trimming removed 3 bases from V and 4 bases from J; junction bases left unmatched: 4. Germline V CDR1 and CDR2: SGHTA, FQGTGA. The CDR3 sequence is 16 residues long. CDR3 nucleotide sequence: TGTGCCAGCAGCTTTGCTAGCGGGGGGGAGTACAATGAGCAGTTCTTC. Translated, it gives CASSFASGGEYNEQFF.

CDR3 coding DNA: TGTGCCAGCAGTTACTTTGGGGGCCGGGGAGATACGCAGTATTTT. Its protein is CASSYFGGRGDTQYF. V and J are TRBV6-5 and TRBJ2-3; possible D gene TRBD1, 6 bases. The length of the CDR3 is 15 residues. In germline, CDR1 is MNHEY, CDR2 SVGAGI. V lost 1 base, J lost 5 bases, and 13 bases lay in between.

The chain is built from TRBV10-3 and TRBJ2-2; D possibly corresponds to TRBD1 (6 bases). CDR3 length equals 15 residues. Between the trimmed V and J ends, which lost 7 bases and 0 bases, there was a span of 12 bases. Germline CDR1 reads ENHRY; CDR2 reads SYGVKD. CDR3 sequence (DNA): TGTGCCATCAAAAGGGGGTTGTCGAACACCGGGGAGCTGTTTTTT. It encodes CAIKRGLSNTGELFF.

The CDR3 bases are TGTGCCAGCTCGGTAGGGGCGTCGTACAATGAGCAGTTCTTC. It encodes CASSVGASYNEQFF. V and J are TRBV18 and TRBJ2-1; weak D call: TRBD1 (5 bases). Between the trimmed V and J ends, which lost 6 bases and 4 bases, there was a span of 13 bases. Germline loops: CDR1 KGHSH, CDR2 LQKENI. The CDR3 consists of 14 residues.

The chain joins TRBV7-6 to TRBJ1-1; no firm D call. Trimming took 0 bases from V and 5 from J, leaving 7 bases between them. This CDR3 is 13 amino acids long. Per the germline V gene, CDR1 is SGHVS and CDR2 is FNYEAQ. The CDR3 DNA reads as TGTGCCAGCAGCTTAGCCCCCGGGACTGAAGCTTTCTTT. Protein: CASSLAPGTEAFF.

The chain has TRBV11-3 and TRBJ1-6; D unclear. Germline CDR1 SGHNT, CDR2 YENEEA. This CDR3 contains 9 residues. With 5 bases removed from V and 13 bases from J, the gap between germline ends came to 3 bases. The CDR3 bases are TGTGCCAGCAGCCCCCCCCTCCACTTT. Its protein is CASSPPLHF.

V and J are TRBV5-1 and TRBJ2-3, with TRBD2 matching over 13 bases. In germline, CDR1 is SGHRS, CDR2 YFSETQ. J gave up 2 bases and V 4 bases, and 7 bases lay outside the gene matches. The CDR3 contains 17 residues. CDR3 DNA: TGCGCCAGCAGCCCCGGGACTAGCGGGGCCCTCACAGATACGCAGTATTTT. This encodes CASSPGTSGALTDTQYF.

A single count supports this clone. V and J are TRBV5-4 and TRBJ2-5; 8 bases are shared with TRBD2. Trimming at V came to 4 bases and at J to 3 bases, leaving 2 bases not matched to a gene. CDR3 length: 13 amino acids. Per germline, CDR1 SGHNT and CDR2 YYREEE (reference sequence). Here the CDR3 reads CASSQLAEETQYF. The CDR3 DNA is TGTGCCAGCAGCCAACTAGCGGAAGAGACCCAGTACTTC.

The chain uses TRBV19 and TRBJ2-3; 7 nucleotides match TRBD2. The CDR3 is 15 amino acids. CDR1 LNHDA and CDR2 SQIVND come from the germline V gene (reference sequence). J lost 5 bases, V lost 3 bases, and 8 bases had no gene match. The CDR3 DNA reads TGTGCCAGTAGTATCGAAGCGGGATGGGGAGATACGCAGTATTTT. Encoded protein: CASSIEAGWGDTQYF.

The CDR3 loop reads CASSYGGRFGYTF. In DNA, the CDR3 is TGTGCCAGCAGTTACGGGGGGCGTTTTGGCTACACCTTC. The chain combines TRBV6-6 with TRBJ1-2; possible D gene TRBD1, 6 bases. CDR1 is MNHNY and CDR2 is SVGAGI in the germline V gene (reference sequence). This CDR3 has 13 amino acids. V was trimmed by 2 bases and J by 7 bases, leaving 11 bases between them.

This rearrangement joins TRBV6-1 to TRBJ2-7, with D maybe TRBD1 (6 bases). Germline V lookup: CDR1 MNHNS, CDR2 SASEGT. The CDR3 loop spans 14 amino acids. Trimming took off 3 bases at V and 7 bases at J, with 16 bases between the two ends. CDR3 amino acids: CASSDQAGVGEQYF. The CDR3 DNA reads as TGTGCCAGCAGTGATCAAGCAGGGGTGGGGGAGCAGTACTTC.

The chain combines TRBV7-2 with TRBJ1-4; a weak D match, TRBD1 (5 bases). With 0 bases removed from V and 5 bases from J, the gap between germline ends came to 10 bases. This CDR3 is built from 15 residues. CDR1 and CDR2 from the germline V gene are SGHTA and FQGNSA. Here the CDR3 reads CASSLALGGNEKLFF. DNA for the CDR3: TGTGCCAGCAGCTTAGCGCTGGGGGGGAATGAAAAACTGTTTTTT.

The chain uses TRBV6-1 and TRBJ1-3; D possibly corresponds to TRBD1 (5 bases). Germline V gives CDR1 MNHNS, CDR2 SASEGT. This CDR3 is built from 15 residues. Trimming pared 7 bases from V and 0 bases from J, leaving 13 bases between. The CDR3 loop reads CASTSGTHSGNTIYF. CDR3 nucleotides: TGTGCCAGCACCTCCGGGACCCACTCTGGAAACACCATATATTTT.